One sample yielded the 22 T cell receptor beta chains listed below, sequenced in a study of regulatory T cells in long-lasting Graves disease. iRepertoire HTBI primers and Arm-PCR of CDR3 regions built TCR beta libraries. TCRdb called the multiplex PCR reads again in MiXCR, with one record for every CDR3 protein. The data show approximately 360,000 distinct CDR3 sequences, around 23% seen once. The time point is: persistent/refractory GD, antithyroid drugs over 5 years with positive TRAb. Following extraction of RNA from PBMCs, that RNA was used to make the TCR library. Here the sequenced sample was peripheral blood mononuclear cells (PBMCs), taken when the disease was refractory, from a patient treated with antithyroid drugs. Every receptor here comes from a woman in her 40s with Graves disease.

This clonotype came up a few times. The chain joins TRBV11-2 to TRBJ2-7; 9 bases agree with TRBD1. Germline lookup yields CDR1 SGHAT and CDR2 FQNNGV. Trimming took 6 bases from V and 2 from J; bases not matched to a gene: 8. The CDR3 is made up of 15 amino acids. The CDR3 DNA is TGTGCCAGCAGAAAACCGGGACAGGGAACCTACGAGCAGTACTTC. Translation: CASRKPGQGTYEQYF.

This clonotype has ten or more counts. The genes are TRBV11-1 and TRBJ2-2; 7 nucleotides line up with TRBD1. V trimming: 0 bases; J trimming: 4 bases; junction bases outside the gene matches: 2. CDR3 length equals 15 residues. Germline CDR1 and CDR2: SGHAT and FQDESV (reference sequence). DNA for the CDR3: TGTGCCAGCAGCTTAGCGCCAGGGGGCACCGGGGAGCTGTTTTTT. It yields the protein CASSLAPGGTGELFF.

The sample holds many counts of this clonotype. The V gene is TRBV15, the J gene TRBJ2-4, with D unresolved. Germline V CDR1 and CDR2: LNHNV, YYDKDF (reference sequence). Trimming stripped 5 bases from V and 0 bases from J, with 11 bases between. The CDR3 covers 15 residues. The CDR3 region has the DNA TGTGCCACCAGCCCATCCGGGTTAGCCAAAAACATTCAGTACTTC. As protein: CATSPSGLAKNIQYF. Using reference TRBV15 and TRBJ2-4 for the parts outside the CDR3, the full variable domain is DAMVIQNPRYQVTQFGKPVTLSCSQTLNHNVMYWYQQKSSQAPKLLFHYYDKDFNNEADTPDNFQSRRPNTSFCFLDIRSPGLGDTAMYLCATSPSGLAKNIQYFGAGTRLSVL.

This CDR3 reads CASSLRTGRSEEQYF. The DNA for the CDR3 is TGTGCCAGCAGCTTACGGACAGGGCGAAGCGAAGAGCAGTACTTC. The rearrangement uses TRBV7-9 and TRBJ2-7; TRBD1 agrees at 8 bases. The CDR3 runs 15 residues. The V and J ends lost 2 bases and 7 bases, in that order; junction bases with no gene match: 10. Germline-derived CDR1 and CDR2 are SEHNR and FQNEAQ (reference sequence).

In this sample, this clonotype turned up a few times. V usage is TRBV27 and J usage is TRBJ2-7, with 8 bases aligning to TRBD2. Germline assignment: CDR1 MNHEY and CDR2 SMNVEV (reference sequence). CDR3 length: 14 amino acids. V was pared by 3 bases and J by 3 bases, with 4 bases of the junction left unmatched. The CDR3 is CASSFGGRIYEQYF. In DNA, the CDR3 is TGTGCCAGCAGTTTTGGCGGGAGGATCTACGAGCAGTACTTC.

This sequence joins TRBV24-1 and TRBJ2-1, with a tentative D call TRBD2 (5 bases). CDR3 length: 16 residues. Per the germline V gene, CDR1 is KGHDR and CDR2 is SFDVKD. Between the trimmed V and J ends, which lost 4 bases and 0 bases, there was a span of 12 bases. The DNA of the CDR3 is TGTGCCACCAGTGACAACCCTAGCCCCTCCTACAATGAGCAGTTCTTC. It yields the protein CATSDNPSPSYNEQFF.

This clonotype is a singleton in its sample. This sequence joins TRBV5-8 and TRBJ2-5; D is perhaps TRBD2 (5 bases). CDR3 length equals 13 residues. Germline V gene sequence: CDR1 SGHTS, CDR2 YDEGEE. Trimming cost V 7 bases and J 1 base, with 11 bases left between them. CDR3 DNA: TGTGCCAGCCCGGGGTTGTTCCAAGAGACCCAGTACTTC. Its translation: CASPGLFQETQYF.

This clonotype has ten or more counts. The chain couples TRBV12-3 or TRBV12-4 to TRBJ2-7; D is ambiguous. Trimming pared 5 bases from V and 4 bases from J, leaving 12 bases between. There are 13 residues in the CDR3. The chain's CDR3 is CASSPGLYYEQYF. The CDR3 DNA is TGTGCCAGCAGTCCGGGCCTCTATTACGAGCAGTACTTC.

The V and J genes are TRBV9 and TRBJ2-5; 9 positions match TRBD1. There are 15 residues in the CDR3. V lost 2 bases, J lost 6 bases, and 8 bases stayed unmatched. CDR1 is SGDLS and CDR2 is YYNGEE in the germline V gene. CDR3 in amino acids: CASSVNSGQGKTQYF. The CDR3 nucleotides read TGTGCCAGCAGCGTGAATTCTGGACAGGGGAAGACCCAGTACTTC.

In this sample, this clonotype turned up many times. V usage is TRBV20-1 and J usage is TRBJ2-7; possible D gene TRBD1, 5 bases. The CDR3 sequence is 15 residues long. Trimming stripped 0 bases from V and 6 bases from J, with 18 bases between. Germline lookup yields CDR1 DFQATT and CDR2 SNEGSKA (reference sequence). Here the CDR3 reads CSARDHRTLESEQYF. CDR3 sequence (DNA): TGCAGTGCTAGAGATCACAGGACCCTTGAATCCGAGCAGTACTTC.

The chain recombines TRBV9 with TRBJ1-2; maybe TRBD1 (5 bases). V was shortened by 1 base and J by 0 bases, with 25 bases between the two germline ends. The CDR3 is 20 residues long. The germline gives CDR1 SGDLS, CDR2 YYNGEE. The CDR3 sequence: CASSVLTTKDSLLANYGYTF. The CDR3 nucleotides are TGTGCCAGCAGCGTATTAACGACAAAAGACAGCCTCCTAGCTAACTATGGCTACACCTTC.

This clonotype was seen a handful of times. This chain connects TRBV6-1 to TRBJ2-7; TRBD1 agrees at 7 bases. The CDR3 runs to 13 residues. V lost 7 bases to trimming and J lost 4 bases; unmatched junction nucleotides: 7. The germline CDR1 and CDR2 sequences are MNHNS and SASEGT. The CDR3: CASIRQGAYEQYF. The CDR3 coding sequence is TGTGCCAGCATTCGACAGGGCGCTTACGAGCAGTACTTC.

This chain uses TRBV20-1 with TRBJ2-2; TRBD2 agrees at 10 bases. Per germline, CDR1 DFQATT and CDR2 SNEGSKA (reference sequence). The CDR3 runs 15 residues. Trimming at V came to 2 bases and at J to 2 bases, leaving 2 bases not matched to a gene. The DNA of the CDR3 is TGCAGTGCTAGAACTAGCGGGGTTAACACCGGGGAGCTGTTTTTT. Its protein is CSARTSGVNTGELFF.

This clonotype was detected many times. The chain is built from TRBV6-1 and TRBJ1-5, with D unclear. The CDR3 has 12 amino acids. The ends were cut back, 3 bases at V and 6 bases at J, with 6 bases in the middle. Germline V gene lookup returns CDR1 MNHNS and CDR2 SASEGT. The CDR3 sequence is CASSDGVQPQHF. The CDR3 DNA follows: TGTGCCAGCAGTGACGGGGTTCAGCCCCAGCATTTT.

J is TRBJ1-1 and V is TRBV30, with D tentatively TRBD1 (5 bases). The CDR3 has 14 residues. The germline V and J ends were trimmed by 4 bases and 0 bases, with 12 bases remaining between them. Germline lookup yields CDR1 GTSNPN and CDR2 SVGIG (reference sequence). The CDR3 protein is CAWKVRGLNTEAFF. In nucleotides, the CDR3 is TGTGCCTGGAAGGTACGGGGGTTGAACACTGAAGCTTTCTTT.

This clonotype came up a few times. V usage is TRBV28 and J usage is TRBJ2-3; the match to TRBD1 covers 9 bases. CDR3 length equals 17 residues. V shed 7 bases, J shed 0 bases, and the junction held 11 bases outside the gene matches. The germline gives CDR1 MDHEN, CDR2 SYDVKM. The CDR3 nucleotides read TGTGCCAGCAAGACCCGGGACAGGGATTTTAGCACAGATACGCAGTATTTT. As protein: CASKTRDRDFSTDTQYF.

This chain joins TRBV6-1 and TRBJ2-7; 8 positions agree with TRBD1. Unmatched junction bases numbered 14, after V lost 6 bases and J lost 4 bases. Germline lookup yields CDR1 MNHNS and CDR2 SASEGT. This CDR3 comprises 16 residues. CDR3 nucleotide sequence: TGTGCCAGCAGCGTCCCGACCGGGACAGGAAAGTACGAGCAGTACTTC. Translating gives CASSVPTGTGKYEQYF.

A few counts support this clonotype. This chain joins TRBV6-1 and TRBJ2-2; D perhaps matches TRBD2 (6 bases). V dropped 0 bases and J dropped 7 bases, with 9 bases sitting between them. The CDR3 extends over 14 amino acids. Germline V gene sequence: CDR1 MNHNS, CDR2 SASEGT. The CDR3 is CASSEARGFGELFF. In nucleotides, the CDR3 is TGTGCCAGCAGTGAAGCGCGGGGTTTCGGGGAGCTGTTTTTT.

This clonotype was seen ten or more times. V and J are TRBV20-1 and TRBJ2-5; TRBD2 agrees at 11 bases. Germline-derived CDR1 and CDR2 are DFQATT and SNEGSKA (reference sequence). The CDR3 spans 13 residues. V shed 6 bases and J 2 bases; nucleotides not matched to a gene: 2. CDR3 sequence reads: CSAPSGGQETQYF. CDR3 nucleotides: TGCAGTGCCCCTAGCGGGGGGCAAGAGACCCAGTACTTC.

The sample holds a few counts of this clonotype. This chain uses TRBV20-1 with TRBJ2-7; 7 bases agree with TRBD1. The trim removed 8 bases at V and 1 base at J, leaving 11 bases unmatched. Germline CDR1 reads DFQATT; CDR2 reads SNEGSKA (reference sequence). This CDR3 region has 14 residues. CDR3 in amino acids: CSTFNRGESYEQYF. CDR3 nucleotide sequence: TGCAGTACGTTTAACAGGGGCGAATCCTACGAGCAGTACTTC.

The CDR3 loop reads CASSLEGSGRSGETQYF. CDR3 coding DNA: TGCGCCAGCAGCTTGGAGGGGAGCGGGAGATCAGGAGAGACCCAGTACTTC. The rearrangement uses TRBV5-1 and TRBJ2-5, with 8 bases aligning to TRBD2. V trimming: 0 bases; J trimming: 4 bases; junction bases outside the gene matches: 11. Germline V CDR1 and CDR2: SGHRS, YFSETQ. The CDR3 consists of 17 residues.

A few counts support this clonotype. The V gene is TRBV25-1, the J gene TRBJ1-3; D not resolved. Trimming pared 6 bases from V and 10 bases from J, leaving 10 bases between. In germline, CDR1 is MGHDK, CDR2 SYGVNS. The CDR3 consists of 11 residues. The CDR3 is CASSVGATIYF. The CDR3 bases are TGTGCCAGCAGCGTCGGTGCTACCATATATTTT.